The entry below gives a single T cell receptor (beta chain) sequence along with its context. The antigen remains undetermined. Method: immunoSEQ multiplex PCR; TCRdb's copy keeps in-frame clones and lacks some. Seen here are over a million clones, approximately 72% observed once, and the top ten hold roughly 1.4%. The CDR3 contains 16 residues. The V and J ends lost 6 bases and 1 base respectively, with 19 bases between them. Germline V gene lookup returns CDR1 SGHRS and CDR2 YFSETQ. These data belong to a study of shared clonotypes between healthy human individuals. Study findings and constraints: Across a handful of donors, naive CD4 shared around 5%, naive CD8 more than 3%, memory CD4 roughly 2.4%, memory CD8 0.4%.

V and J are TRBV5-1 and TRBJ1-1; D might be TRBD1 (6 bases). Material for sequencing was memory CD4+ T cells sorted from blood. Subset specified: CD45RA-negative fraction. This clonotype originated in a man aged 18 to 30 in good health. The CDR3 sequence: CASKVSPGGGNTEAFF. CDR3 in DNA: TGCGCCAGCAAAGTTTCTCCGGGGGGCGGGAACACTGAAGCTTTCTTT. The complete variable domain, with remaining parts taken from reference TRBV5-1 and TRBJ1-1, reads KAGVTQTPRYLIKTRGQQVTLSCSPISGHRSVSWYQQTPGQGLQFLFEYFSETQRNKGNFPGRFSGRQFSNSRSEMNVSTLELGDSALYLCASKVSPGGGNTEAFFGQGTRLTVV.